This T cell receptor beta chain was recorded in a study of T cell responses to AZD1222 COVID-19 vaccine. This clone is a singleton in its sample. CDR1 and CDR2 (germline): LGHNA, YSLEER. V was cut by 1 base and J by 7 bases, with 13 bases left in between. CDR3 size: 15 residues. The assay was immunoSEQ multiplex PCR, and TCRdb's table has in-frame clones only and misses some. Counted here are 100,000 to 130,000 clones, roughly 90% occurring once; the ten biggest clones make up approximately 4.5%. The receptor was derived from an adult in good health. The chain is built from TRBV4-3 and TRBJ1-4, with D uncertain. The material sequenced was peripheral blood, taken on day 0 of AZD1222 vaccination. The CDR3 sequence is CASSQGRQVREKLFF. CDR3 nucleotides: TGCGCCAGCAGCCAAGGACGCCAGGTTCGTGAAAAACTGTTTTTT.